Below, 30 T cell receptor beta chains from the same sample are listed, as sequenced in a study of blood T cell repertoires in COVID-19 (dated by TCRdb to the early 2020s). Library construction relied on the immunoSEQ multiplex PCR assay. In its TCRdb copy, this immuneACCESS table keeps in-frame sequences only and misses some clones. Where compared with another copy, unresolved V genes explain less than half of these, and the others have no known cause. For this sample there are tens of thousands of clones; about 83% appear just once. The ten largest make up roughly 14% of the sample. Sequencing was done on a sample of peripheral blood. The receptor set was obtained from a human donor in a cohort sampled during active COVID-19.

J is TRBJ2-1 and V is TRBV6-5; TRBD2 matches at 11 bases. The CDR3 is 16 residues long. Germline V gene sequence: CDR1 MNHEY, CDR2 SVGAGI. V trimming: 4 bases; J trimming: 8 bases; junction bases outside the gene matches: 10. The CDR3 coding sequence is TGTGCCAGCAGTTTCTCTAGCGGGAGGCTGGGATATGAGCAGTTCTTC. Translated, it gives CASSFSSGRLGYEQFF.

The J gene is TRBJ2-1, the V gene TRBV2; the match to TRBD1 covers 8 bases. Per germline, CDR1 SNHLY and CDR2 FYNNEI. The CDR3 totals 18 residues. V lost 4 bases to trimming and J lost 2 bases; unmatched junction nucleotides: 13. The CDR3 DNA sequence: TGTGCCAGCAGTGCGATTCTTCTCAGGACAGGGACCTACAATGAGCAGTTCTTC. Its protein product is CASSAILLRTGTYNEQFF.

The chain recombines TRBV19 with TRBJ2-7; 8 nucleotides line up with TRBD2. Germline values: CDR1 LNHDA, CDR2 SQIVND (reference sequence). The V segment lost 3 bases and the J segment 7 bases; nucleotides outside the gene matches: 8. The CDR3 is made up of 14 amino acids. CDR3 sequence (DNA): TGTGCCAGTAGTATCACGGGAGGGCCGGATGAGCAGTACTTC. Translation: CASSITGGPDEQYF.

Only a few counts were recorded for this clone. The chain couples TRBV6-5 to TRBJ1-1; D is perhaps TRBD1 (6 bases). V was shortened by 5 bases and J by 1 base, with 14 bases between the two germline ends. The CDR3 is made up of 15 amino acids. In germline, CDR1 is MNHEY, CDR2 SVGAGI. The CDR3 reads CASSPRDTRNTEAFF. The CDR3 DNA is TGTGCCAGCAGTCCACGGGACACCCGGAACACTGAAGCTTTCTTT.

CDR3 sequence reads: CASSPTADTQYF. In DNA form, the CDR3 reads TGTGCCAGCAGCCCGACAGCAGATACGCAGTATTTT. V is TRBV7-9 and J is TRBJ2-3; possible D gene TRBD1, 5 bases. Germline CDR1 SEHNR, CDR2 FQNEAQ (reference sequence). The CDR3 spans 12 residues. V lost 5 bases and J 4 bases, leaving 7 bases between the germline ends. Full variable domain (rest looked up from reference TRBV7-9 and TRBJ2-3): DTGVSQNPRHKITKRGQNVTFRCDPISEHNRLYWYRQTLGQGPEFLTYFQNEAQLEKSRLLSDRFSAERPKGSFSTLEIQRTEQGDSAMYLCASSPTADTQYFGPGTRLTVL.

The chain has TRBV24-1 and TRBJ2-3; D is possibly TRBD1 (5 bases). Germline V gene lookup returns CDR1 KGHDR and CDR2 SFDVKD. Trimming pared 1 base from V and 0 bases from J, leaving 16 bases between. This CDR3 spans 18 amino acids. CDR3 sequence (DNA): TGTGCCACCAGTGATTTCTTGGTAGGGGTATGGAGCACAGATACGCAGTATTTT. Translating gives CATSDFLVGVWSTDTQYF.

V gene TRBV5-4 combines with J gene TRBJ1-1; 7 nucleotides agree with TRBD1. The CDR3 sequence is 13 residues long. The germline CDR1 and CDR2 sequences are SGHNT and YYREEE (reference sequence). Trimming took 4 bases from V and 1 from J; bases not matched to a gene: 1. DNA of the CDR3: TGTGCCAGCAGCAGGGACAGGAACACTGAAGCTTTCTTT. Amino acid sequence: CASSRDRNTEAFF.

This clone was seen just once. The J gene is TRBJ2-2, the V gene TRBV6-2 or TRBV6-3, with 7 nucleotides matching TRBD1. The V gene's germline CDR1 is MNHEY and CDR2 SVGEGT. The CDR3 contains 15 residues. Trimming removed 7 bases from V and 4 bases from J; junction bases left unmatched: 9. CDR3 loop: CASTPGQRLTGELFF. The CDR3 nucleotides read TGTGCCAGCACCCCGGGACAGCGACTCACCGGGGAGCTGTTTTTT.

This clone was counted a single time. The chain combines TRBV3-1 (or the pseudogene TRBV3-2) with TRBJ2-1; 10 positions match TRBD1. Trimming cost V 1 base and J 4 bases; bases outside gene matches: 7. Germline-derived CDR1 and CDR2 are LGHDT and YNNKEL (reference sequence). The CDR3 covers 17 residues. The CDR3: CASSQGKRGQGYNEQFF. CDR3 DNA sequence: TGTGCCAGCAGCCAAGGAAAGAGGGGACAGGGGTACAATGAGCAGTTCTTC.

The chain has TRBV9 and TRBJ1-2, with D maybe TRBD1 (5 bases). This CDR3 has 15 amino acids. Germline assignment: CDR1 SGDLS and CDR2 YYNGEE. V was shortened by 0 bases and J by 4 bases, with 13 bases between the two germline ends. The CDR3 coding sequence is TGTGCCAGCAGCGTAGCCCTAGACAGTGCCTATGGCTACACCTTC. Translation gives CASSVALDSAYGYTF.

This clone was seen a few times. The chain uses TRBV19 and TRBJ1-5, with D uncertain. V was pared by 3 bases and J by 1 base, with 7 bases between. CDR3 length: 14 amino acids. Per the germline V gene, CDR1 is LNHDA and CDR2 is SQIVND (reference sequence). The CDR3 loop is CASSIFISNQPQHF. The CDR3 DNA reads as TGTGCCAGTAGTATCTTTATCAGCAATCAGCCCCAGCATTTT. Full variable domain (rest looked up from reference TRBV19 and TRBJ1-5): DGGITQSPKYLFRKEGQNVTLSCEQNLNHDAMYWYRQDPGQGLRLIYYSQIVNDFQKGDIAEGYSVSREKKESFPLTVTSAQKNPTAFYLCASSIFISNQPQHFGDGTRLSIL.

The chain carries TRBV7-3 and TRBJ1-2; tentatively, D is TRBD1 (6 bases). Per germline, CDR1 SGHTA and CDR2 FQGTGA. V lost 0 bases to trimming and J lost 8 bases, with 13 bases between them. The CDR3 covers 14 residues. The CDR3 loop is CASSLTTGTGGYTF. CDR3 in DNA: TGTGCCAGCAGCTTAACCACAGGGACCGGAGGCTACACCTTC. The full variable domain, in which reference TRBV7-3 and TRBJ1-2 provide the parts outside the CDR3, is GAGVSQTPSNKVTEKGKYVELRCDPISGHTALYWYRQSLGQGPEFLIYFQGTGAADDSGLPNDRFFAVRPEGSVSTLKIQRTERGDSAVYLCASSLTTGTGGYTFGSGTRLTVV.

The CDR3 region has the DNA TGCAGTGCTAGTACTAGTCCGGGCTACACCTTC. The encoded protein is CSASTSPGYTF. The chain recombines TRBV20-1 with TRBJ1-2, with D unclear. V dropped 3 bases and J dropped 8 bases, with 10 bases sitting between them. Germline V gives CDR1 DFQATT, CDR2 SNEGSKA (reference sequence). This CDR3 spans 11 amino acids.

CDR3: CASSLGARGTSGANVLTF. CDR3 coding DNA: TGTGCCAGCAGCTTAGGGGCCAGGGGAACCTCTGGGGCCAACGTCCTGACTTTC. The chain employs TRBV7-6 and TRBJ2-6; tentatively, D is TRBD1 (6 bases). Germline V gene data show CDR1 as SGHVS and CDR2 as FNYEAQ. The CDR3 spans 18 residues. V was pared by 1 base and J by 0 bases, with 13 bases between.

The chain has TRBV5-8 and TRBJ1-4; TRBD1 matches at 9 bases. The junction had 5 bases not matched to a gene; V was cut back by 2 bases and J by 3 bases. The CDR3 has 16 amino acids. Germline CDR1 reads SGHTS; CDR2 reads YDEGEE. The CDR3 sequence is CASSFTGGPSNEKLFF. CDR3 DNA: TGTGCCAGCAGCTTTACAGGGGGCCCCTCTAATGAAAAACTGTTTTTT.

To note about this clone: At one end, the junction sequence differs from germline, possibly due to a read error. The chain has TRBV18 and TRBJ1-1; a possible D gene is TRBD1 (6 bases). There are 14 residues in the CDR3. Germline-derived CDR1 and CDR2 are KGHSH and LQKENI. The CDR3 sequence: CASSPQGVNTEAFF. CDR3 nucleotides: TGTGCCAGCTCCCCACAGGGAGTAAACACTGAAGCTTTCTTT. The whole variable domain, filled in from reference TRBV18 and TRBJ1-1, reads NAGVMQNPRHLVRRRGQEARLRCSPMKGHSHVYWYRQLPEEGLKFMVYLQKENIIDESGMPKERFSAEFPKEGPSILRIQQVVRGDSAAYFCASSPQGVNTEAFFGQGTRLTVV.

The sample holds a few counts of this clone. The V gene is TRBV6-5, the J gene TRBJ2-1, with 8 bases fitting TRBD2. The CDR3 covers 16 residues. Germline V lookup: CDR1 MNHEY, CDR2 SVGAGI. V lost 4 bases and J lost 8; bases outside the gene matches: 13. CDR3 DNA sequence: TGTGCCAGCAGTTCCAACCAAGGACTAGCCGACTATGAGCAGTTCTTC. This translates into CASSSNQGLADYEQFF.

This chain joins TRBV3-1 (or the pseudogene TRBV3-2) and TRBJ2-1; D perhaps matches TRBD2 (5 bases). Germline CDR1 reads LGHDT; CDR2 reads YNNKEL (reference sequence). Trimming removed 0 bases at V and 9 bases at J, with 9 bases between. The CDR3 totals 13 residues. This CDR3 is CASSQEFAGEQFF. The CDR3 bases are TGTGCCAGCAGCCAAGAGTTCGCGGGTGAGCAGTTCTTC.

This chain joins TRBV2 and TRBJ1-3, with D hard to call. Germline V gene data show CDR1 as SNHLY and CDR2 as FYNNEI. The V end was cut by 7 bases, the J end by 6 bases, with 13 bases between. CDR3 size: 13 residues. CDR3 sequence: CASIQEIENTIYF. The DNA for the CDR3 is TGTGCCAGCATCCAAGAGATCGAAAACACCATATATTTT.

The chain employs TRBV6-5 and TRBJ1-2; tentative D call: TRBD1 (6 bases). The germline V gene encodes CDR1 MNHEY and CDR2 SVGAGI. The CDR3 loop spans 13 amino acids. The germline V and J ends were trimmed by 8 bases and 3 bases, with 13 bases remaining between them. The CDR3 bases are TGTGCCAGCCTAGGGGGGGGATACTATGGCTACACCTTC. Translation gives CASLGGGYYGYTF.

The CDR3 sequence is CASGLNRLAYEQYF. DNA for the CDR3: TGTGCTAGTGGTTTGAACAGGCTAGCCTACGAGCAGTACTTC. The chain carries TRBV12-5 and TRBJ2-7; weak D call: TRBD1 (5 bases). With 2 bases removed from V and 2 bases from J, the gap between germline ends came to 10 bases. The CDR3 runs to 14 residues. Per germline, CDR1 LGHNT and CDR2 FRNRAP.

This chain connects TRBV6-1 to TRBJ1-2; 7 bases are shared with TRBD1. CDR1 MNHNS and CDR2 SASEGT come from the germline V gene. This CDR3 comprises 14 residues. The V and J ends lost 0 bases and 3 bases, in that order; junction bases with no gene match: 1. CDR3 nucleotides: TGTGCCAGCAGTGAAGCCGGGACAGACTATGGCTACACCTTC. It yields the protein CASSEAGTDYGYTF.

The V call is TRBV7-3, the J call TRBJ2-2; TRBD1 aligns across 8 bases. J gave up 1 base and V 4 bases, and 8 bases lay outside the gene matches. Germline V gene sequence: CDR1 SGHTA, CDR2 FQGTGA. The CDR3 totals 17 residues. The CDR3 loop is CASSSEPGQVNTGELFF. The DNA for the CDR3 is TGTGCCAGCAGCTCAGAACCGGGACAGGTGAACACCGGGGAGCTGTTTTTT.

A remark on this clone: The sample has other DNA sequences that encode this CDR3 too. The V gene is TRBV2, the J gene TRBJ1-1, with TRBD1 as a possible D gene (5 bases). V lost 4 bases, J lost 3 bases, and 12 bases lay in between. The CDR3 is 14 amino acids. Germline V lookup: CDR1 SNHLY, CDR2 FYNNEI. CDR3 in amino acids: CASSGQGRDTEAFF. The CDR3 region has the DNA TGTGCCAGCAGTGGCCAGGGTAGGGACACTGAAGCTTTCTTT.

This clone was picked up a small number of times. This CDR3 is CASSPQSSGTGNTIYF. CDR3 DNA sequence: TGTGCCAGCAGCCCCCAGAGCTCGGGTACTGGAAACACCATATATTTT. This chain uses TRBV9 with TRBJ1-3; D remains ambiguous. This CDR3 spans 16 amino acids. V gave up 4 bases and J gave up 2 bases, with 16 bases separating them. Germline-derived CDR1 and CDR2 are SGDLS and YYNGEE.

This CDR3 reads CASSFRFPGGLSYNEQFF. CDR3 nucleotides: TGTGCCAGCAGCTTCCGGTTTCCGGGGGGCCTCTCCTACAATGAGCAGTTCTTC. This chain joins TRBV5-5 and TRBJ2-1; perhaps TRBD2 as D (7 bases). With 2 bases removed from V and 0 bases from J, the gap between germline ends came to 18 bases. The CDR3 contains 18 residues. Germline values: CDR1 SGHKS, CDR2 YYEKEE (reference sequence).

V and J are TRBV29-1 and TRBJ2-3, with 9 bases that match TRBD1. The length of the CDR3 is 14 residues. J lost 3 bases, V lost 6 bases, and 7 bases had no gene match. CDR1 and CDR2 (germline): SQVTM, ANQGSEA. CDR3 coding DNA: TGCAGCGTCGAGAGACAGGGGGAAACAGATACGCAGTATTTT. It translates to CSVERQGETDTQYF.

The genes are TRBV12-3 or TRBV12-4 and TRBJ2-7; 8 bases fit TRBD1. The CDR3 covers 13 residues. With V trimmed by 6 bases and J by 5 bases, 6 bases remained unmatched. The CDR3, as DNA: TGTGCCAGCAGGACAGGGGAATACGACGAGCAGTACTTC. Residues: CASRTGEYDEQYF.

The rearrangement links TRBV19 to TRBJ2-7, with TRBD2 matching 10 bases. Germline V CDR1 and CDR2: LNHDA, SQIVND (reference sequence). The CDR3 spans 15 residues. After removal of 5 bases from V and 10 bases from J, the junction contained 14 bases not matched to a gene. CDR3 in amino acids: CASSLPLAGSAPQYF. The DNA of the CDR3 is TGTGCCAGTAGTTTACCACTAGCGGGATCCGCACCACAGTACTTC. Looking up the rest from reference TRBV19 and TRBJ2-7 gives the full variable domain: DGGITQSPKYLFRKEGQNVTLSCEQNLNHDAMYWYRQDPGQGLRLIYYSQIVNDFQKGDIAEGYSVSREKKESFPLTVTSAQKNPTAFYLCASSLPLAGSAPQYFGPGTRLTVT.

This clone is labeled medium-sized. The chain recombines TRBV6-1 with TRBJ1-1; D is undetermined. Between the trimmed V and J ends, which lost 1 base and 1 base, there was a span of 10 bases. Germline CDR1 reads MNHNS; CDR2 reads SASEGT. There are 15 residues in the CDR3. Here the CDR3 reads CASSEVTTKNTEAFF. Written as DNA, the CDR3 is TGTGCCAGCAGTGAAGTAACCACTAAGAACACTGAAGCTTTCTTT.